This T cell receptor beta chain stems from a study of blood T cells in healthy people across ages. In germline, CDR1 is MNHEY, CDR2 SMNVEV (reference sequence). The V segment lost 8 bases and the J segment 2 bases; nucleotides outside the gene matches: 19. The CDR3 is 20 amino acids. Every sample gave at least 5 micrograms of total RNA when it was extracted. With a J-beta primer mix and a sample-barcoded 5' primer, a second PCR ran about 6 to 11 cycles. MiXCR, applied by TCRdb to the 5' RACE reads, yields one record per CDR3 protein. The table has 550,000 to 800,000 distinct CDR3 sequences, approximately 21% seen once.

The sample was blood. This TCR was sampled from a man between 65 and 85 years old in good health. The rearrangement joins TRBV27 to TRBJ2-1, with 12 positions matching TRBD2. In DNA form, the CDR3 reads TGTGCCAGCCAGGGGGCTAGCGGGAGGGCCGATAATTATCCCTACAATGAGCAGTTCTTC. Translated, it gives CASQGASGRADNYPYNEQFF.